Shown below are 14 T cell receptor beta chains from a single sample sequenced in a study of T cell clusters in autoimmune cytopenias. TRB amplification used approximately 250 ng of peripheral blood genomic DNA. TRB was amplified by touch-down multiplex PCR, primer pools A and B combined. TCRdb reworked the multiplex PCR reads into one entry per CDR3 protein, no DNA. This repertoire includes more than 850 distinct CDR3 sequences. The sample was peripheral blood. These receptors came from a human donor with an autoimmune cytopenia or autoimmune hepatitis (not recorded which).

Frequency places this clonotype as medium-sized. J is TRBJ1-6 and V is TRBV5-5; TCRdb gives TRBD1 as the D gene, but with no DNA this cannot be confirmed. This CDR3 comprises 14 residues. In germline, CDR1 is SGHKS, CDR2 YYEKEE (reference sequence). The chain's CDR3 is CASSPQGDYSPLHF.

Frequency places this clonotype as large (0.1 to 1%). The CDR3: CATCLAGGPGNEQFF. The J gene is TRBJ2-1, the V gene TRBV27; lacking DNA, the TRBD2 call made by TCRdb goes unchecked. Germline loops: CDR1 MNHEY, CDR2 SMNVEV (reference sequence). The CDR3 runs to 15 residues.

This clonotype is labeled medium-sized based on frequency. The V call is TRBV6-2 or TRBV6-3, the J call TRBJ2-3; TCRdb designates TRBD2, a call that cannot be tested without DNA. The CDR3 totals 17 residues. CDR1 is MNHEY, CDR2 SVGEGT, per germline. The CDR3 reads CASSYSTSGSFTDTQYF.

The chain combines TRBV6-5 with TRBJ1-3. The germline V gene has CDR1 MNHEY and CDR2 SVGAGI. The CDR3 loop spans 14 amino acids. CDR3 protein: CASSSSVRGNTIYF.

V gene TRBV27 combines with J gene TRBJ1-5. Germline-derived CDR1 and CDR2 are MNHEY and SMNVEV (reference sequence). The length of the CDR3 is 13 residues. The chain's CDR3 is CASSLVFLEPQHF.

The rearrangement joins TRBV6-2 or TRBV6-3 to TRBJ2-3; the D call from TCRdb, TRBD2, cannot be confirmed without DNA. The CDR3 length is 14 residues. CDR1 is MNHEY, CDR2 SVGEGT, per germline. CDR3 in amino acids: CASREGLAGGTQYF.

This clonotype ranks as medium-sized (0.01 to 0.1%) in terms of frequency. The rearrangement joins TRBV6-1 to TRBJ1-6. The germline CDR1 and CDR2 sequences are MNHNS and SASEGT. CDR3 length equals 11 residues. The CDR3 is CASSEIPPLHF.

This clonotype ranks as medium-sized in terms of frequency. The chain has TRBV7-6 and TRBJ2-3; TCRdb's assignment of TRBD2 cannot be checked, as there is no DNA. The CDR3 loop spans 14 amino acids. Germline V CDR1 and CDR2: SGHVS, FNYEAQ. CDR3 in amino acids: CASSLWEATDTQYF.

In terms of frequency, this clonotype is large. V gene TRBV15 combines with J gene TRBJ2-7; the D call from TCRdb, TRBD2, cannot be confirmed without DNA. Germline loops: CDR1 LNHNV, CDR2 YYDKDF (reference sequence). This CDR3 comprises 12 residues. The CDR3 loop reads CATSRTEGEQYF.

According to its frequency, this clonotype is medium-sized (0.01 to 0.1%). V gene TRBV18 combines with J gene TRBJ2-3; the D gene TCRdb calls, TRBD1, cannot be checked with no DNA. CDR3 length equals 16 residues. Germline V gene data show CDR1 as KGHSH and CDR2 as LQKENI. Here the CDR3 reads CASSPVYGGGTDTQYF.

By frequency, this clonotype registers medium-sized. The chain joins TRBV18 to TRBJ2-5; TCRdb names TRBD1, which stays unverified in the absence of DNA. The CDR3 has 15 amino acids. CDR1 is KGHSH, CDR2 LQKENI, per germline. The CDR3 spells CASSPWDRTQETQYF.

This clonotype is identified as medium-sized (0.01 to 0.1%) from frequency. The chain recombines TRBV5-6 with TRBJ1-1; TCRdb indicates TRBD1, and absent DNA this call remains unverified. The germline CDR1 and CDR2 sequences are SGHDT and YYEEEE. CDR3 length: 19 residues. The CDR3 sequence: CASSLLYVVAGSTYTEAFF. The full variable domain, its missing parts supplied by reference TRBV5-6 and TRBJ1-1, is DAGVTQSPTHLIKTRGQQVTLRCSPKSGHDTVSWYQQALGQGPQFIFQYYEEEERQRGNFPDRFSGHQFPNYSSELNVNALLLGDSALYLCASSLLYVVAGSTYTEAFFGQGTRLTVV.

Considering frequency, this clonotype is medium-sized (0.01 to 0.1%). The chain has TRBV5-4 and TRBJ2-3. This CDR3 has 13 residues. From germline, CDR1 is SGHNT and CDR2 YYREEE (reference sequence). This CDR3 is CASSFRVGDTQYF.

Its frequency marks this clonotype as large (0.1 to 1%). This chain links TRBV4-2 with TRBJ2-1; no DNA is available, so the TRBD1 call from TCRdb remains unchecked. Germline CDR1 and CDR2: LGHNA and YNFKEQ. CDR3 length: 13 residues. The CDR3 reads CASSQEGPNEQFF.